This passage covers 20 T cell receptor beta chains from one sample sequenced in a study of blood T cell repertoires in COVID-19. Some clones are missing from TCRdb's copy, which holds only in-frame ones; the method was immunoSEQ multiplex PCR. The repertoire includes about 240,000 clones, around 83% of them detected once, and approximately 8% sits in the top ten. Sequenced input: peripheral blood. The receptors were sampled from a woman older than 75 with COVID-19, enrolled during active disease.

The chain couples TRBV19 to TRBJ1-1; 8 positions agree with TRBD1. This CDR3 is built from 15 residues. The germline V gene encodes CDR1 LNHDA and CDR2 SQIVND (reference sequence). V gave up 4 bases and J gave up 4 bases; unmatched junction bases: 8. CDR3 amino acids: CASSTPGGRGTEAFF. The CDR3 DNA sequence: TGTGCCAGTAGTACACCAGGGGGCAGGGGCACTGAAGCTTTCTTT.

The DNA of the CDR3 is TGTGCCAGCAGTCCCTTGGGGCACCCGCAGTATTTT. This codes for CASSPLGHPQYF. V is TRBV12-3 or TRBV12-4 and J is TRBJ2-3; the D gene is possibly TRBD1 (5 bases). The CDR3 length is 12 residues. The V and J ends lost 5 bases and 10 bases respectively, with 13 bases between them.

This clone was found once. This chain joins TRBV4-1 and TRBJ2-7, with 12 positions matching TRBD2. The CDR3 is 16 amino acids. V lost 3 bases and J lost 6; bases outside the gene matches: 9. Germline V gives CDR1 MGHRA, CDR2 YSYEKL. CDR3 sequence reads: CASSQETSGSWSEQYF. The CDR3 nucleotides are TGCGCCAGCAGCCAGGAGACTAGCGGGAGTTGGAGCGAGCAGTACTTC.

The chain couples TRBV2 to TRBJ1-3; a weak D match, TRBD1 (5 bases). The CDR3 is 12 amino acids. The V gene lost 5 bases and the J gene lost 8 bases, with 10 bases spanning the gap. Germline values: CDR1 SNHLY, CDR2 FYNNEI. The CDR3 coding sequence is TGTGCCAGCAGTCCCGGGGGACACACCATATATTTT. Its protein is CASSPGGHTIYF.

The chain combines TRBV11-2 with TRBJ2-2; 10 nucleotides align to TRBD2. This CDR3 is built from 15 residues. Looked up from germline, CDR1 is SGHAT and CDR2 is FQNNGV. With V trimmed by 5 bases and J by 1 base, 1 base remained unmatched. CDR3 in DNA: TGTGCCAGCAGCCCTAGCGGGAGGAACACCGGGGAGCTGTTTTTT. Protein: CASSPSGRNTGELFF. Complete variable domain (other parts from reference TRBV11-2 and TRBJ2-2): EAGVAQSPRYKIIEKRQSVAFWCNPISGHATLYWYQQILGQGPKLLIQFQNNGVVDDSQLPKDRFSAERLKGVDSTLKIQPAKLEDSAVYLCASSPSGRNTGELFFGEGSRLTVL.

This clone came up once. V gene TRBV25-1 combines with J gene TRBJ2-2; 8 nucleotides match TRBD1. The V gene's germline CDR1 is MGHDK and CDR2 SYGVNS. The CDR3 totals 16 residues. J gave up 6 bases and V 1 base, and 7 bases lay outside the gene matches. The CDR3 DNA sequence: TGTGCCAGCAGTGAATTTGATAGGACAGGGCCCGGGGAGCTGTTTTTT. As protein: CASSEFDRTGPGELFF. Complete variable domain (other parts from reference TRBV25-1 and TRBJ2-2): EADIYQTPRYLVIGTGKKITLECSQTMGHDKMYWYQQDPGMELHLIHYSYGVNSTEKGDLSSESTVSRIRTEHFPLTLESARPSHTSQYLCASSEFDRTGPGELFFGEGSRLTVL.

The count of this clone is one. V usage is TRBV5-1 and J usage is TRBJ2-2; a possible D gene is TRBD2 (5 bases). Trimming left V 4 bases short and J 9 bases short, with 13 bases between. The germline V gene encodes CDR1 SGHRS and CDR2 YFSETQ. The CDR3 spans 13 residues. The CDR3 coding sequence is TGCGCCAGCAGCCTAGACCAGCGGAGGGAGCTGTTTTTT. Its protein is CASSLDQRRELFF.

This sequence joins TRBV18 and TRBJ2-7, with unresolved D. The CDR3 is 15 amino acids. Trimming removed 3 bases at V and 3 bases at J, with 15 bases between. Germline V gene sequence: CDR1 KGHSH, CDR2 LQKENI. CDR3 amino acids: CASSPVRSTVYEQYF. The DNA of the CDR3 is TGTGCCAGCTCACCGGTACGCTCGACTGTCTACGAGCAGTACTTC.

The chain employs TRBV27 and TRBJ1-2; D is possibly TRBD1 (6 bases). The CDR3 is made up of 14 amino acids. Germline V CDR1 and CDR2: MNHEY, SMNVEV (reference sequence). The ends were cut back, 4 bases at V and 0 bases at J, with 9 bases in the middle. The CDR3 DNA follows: TGTGCCAGCAGTTCCAGGACAGCTAACTATGGCTACACCTTC. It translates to CASSSRTANYGYTF.

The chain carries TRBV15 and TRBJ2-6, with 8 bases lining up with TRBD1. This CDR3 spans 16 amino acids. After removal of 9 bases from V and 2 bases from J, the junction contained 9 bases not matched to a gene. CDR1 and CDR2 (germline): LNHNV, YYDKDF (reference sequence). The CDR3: CATSTDRVTGANVLTF. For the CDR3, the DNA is TGTGCCACGTCCACGGACAGGGTAACTGGGGCCAACGTCCTGACTTTC.

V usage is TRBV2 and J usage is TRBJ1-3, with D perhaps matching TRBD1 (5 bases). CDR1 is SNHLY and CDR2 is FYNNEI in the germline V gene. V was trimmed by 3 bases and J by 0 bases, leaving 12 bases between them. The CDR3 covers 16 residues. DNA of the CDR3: TGTGCCAGCAGTGAGGAGACAGCCCCCTCTGGAAACACCATATATTTT. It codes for CASSEETAPSGNTIYF.

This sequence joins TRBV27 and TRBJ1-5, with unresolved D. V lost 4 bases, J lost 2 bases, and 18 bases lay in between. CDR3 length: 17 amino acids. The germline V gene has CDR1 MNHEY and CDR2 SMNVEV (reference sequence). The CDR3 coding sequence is TGTGCCAGCAGTTCCCCGAGGAAGGGCGGGGGCAATCAGCCCCAGCATTTT. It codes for CASSSPRKGGGNQPQHF.

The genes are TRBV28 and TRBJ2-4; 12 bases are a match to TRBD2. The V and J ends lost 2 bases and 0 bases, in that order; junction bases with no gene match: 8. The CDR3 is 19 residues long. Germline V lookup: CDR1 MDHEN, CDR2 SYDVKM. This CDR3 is CASSLRGTSGYIAKNIQYF. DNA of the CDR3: TGTGCCAGCAGTTTACGAGGGACTAGCGGGTACATAGCCAAAAACATTCAGTACTTC. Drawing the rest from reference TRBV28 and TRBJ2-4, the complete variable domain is DVKVTQSSRYLVKRTGEKVFLECVQDMDHENMFWYRQDPGLGLRLIYFSYDVKMKEKGDIPEGYSVSREKKERFSLILESASTNQTSMYLCASSLRGTSGYIAKNIQYFGAGTRLSVL.

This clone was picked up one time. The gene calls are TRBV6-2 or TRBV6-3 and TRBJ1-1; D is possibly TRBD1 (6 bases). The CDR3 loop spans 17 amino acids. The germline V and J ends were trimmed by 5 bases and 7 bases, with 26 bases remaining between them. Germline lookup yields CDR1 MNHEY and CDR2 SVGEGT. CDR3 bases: TGTGCCAGCAGTCCCCAACCGGGACCGGGAAGGGGGGGTGAAGCTTTCTTT. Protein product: CASSPQPGPGRGGEAFF.

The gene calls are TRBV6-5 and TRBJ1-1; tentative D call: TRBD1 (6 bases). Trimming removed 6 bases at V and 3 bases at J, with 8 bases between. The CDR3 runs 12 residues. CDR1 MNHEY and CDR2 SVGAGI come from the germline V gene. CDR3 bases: TGTGCCAGCAGGACAGGTCACACTGAAGCTTTCTTT. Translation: CASRTGHTEAFF.

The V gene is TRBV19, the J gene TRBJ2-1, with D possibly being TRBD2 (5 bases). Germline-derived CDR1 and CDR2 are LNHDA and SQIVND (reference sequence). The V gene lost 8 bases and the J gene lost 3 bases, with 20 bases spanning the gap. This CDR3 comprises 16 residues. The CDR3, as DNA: TGTGCCAGTTCAAAACGAGGGCAGGCGATCTACAATGAGCAGTTCTTC. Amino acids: CASSKRGQAIYNEQFF.

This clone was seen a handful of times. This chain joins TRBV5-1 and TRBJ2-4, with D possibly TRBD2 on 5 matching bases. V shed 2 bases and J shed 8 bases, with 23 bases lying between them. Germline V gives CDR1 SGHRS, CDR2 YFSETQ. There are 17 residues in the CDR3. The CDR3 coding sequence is TGCGCCAGCAGCTTTTCGCCAGGAGGTGAGAGCGGATACATTCAGTACTTC. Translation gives CASSFSPGGESGYIQYF.

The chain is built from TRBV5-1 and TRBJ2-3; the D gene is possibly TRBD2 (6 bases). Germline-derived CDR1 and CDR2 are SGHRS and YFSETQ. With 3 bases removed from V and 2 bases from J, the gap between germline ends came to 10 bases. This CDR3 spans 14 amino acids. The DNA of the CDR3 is TGCGCCAGCAGCTGGGGGGACGCCACAGATACGCAGTATTTT. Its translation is CASSWGDATDTQYF. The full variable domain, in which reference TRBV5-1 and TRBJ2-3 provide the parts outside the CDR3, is KAGVTQTPRYLIKTRGQQVTLSCSPISGHRSVSWYQQTPGQGLQFLFEYFSETQRNKGNFPGRFSGRQFSNSRSEMNVSTLELGDSALYLCASSWGDATDTQYFGPGTRLTVL.

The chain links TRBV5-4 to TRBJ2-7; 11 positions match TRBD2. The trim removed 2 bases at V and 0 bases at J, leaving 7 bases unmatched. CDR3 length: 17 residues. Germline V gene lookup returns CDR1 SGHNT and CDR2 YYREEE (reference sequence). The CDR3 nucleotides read TGTGCCAGCAGCTTAAGGCTAGCGGGGGGTCACTCCTACGAGCAGTACTTC. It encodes CASSLRLAGGHSYEQYF.

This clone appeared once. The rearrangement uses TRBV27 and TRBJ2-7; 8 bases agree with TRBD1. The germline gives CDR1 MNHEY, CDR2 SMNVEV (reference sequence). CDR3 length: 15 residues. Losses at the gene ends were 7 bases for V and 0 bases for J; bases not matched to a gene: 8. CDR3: CASKDGTGGSYEQYF. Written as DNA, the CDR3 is TGTGCCAGCAAGGACGGGACAGGCGGCTCCTACGAGCAGTACTTC.